This T cell receptor beta chain was sequenced during a study of radiotherapy plus CTLA-4 blockade in lung cancer. Study-level background: Objective responses were recorded in 15% to 20% of patients, with disease control recorded in 25% to 40%.

Study-level points and caveats: Subsequent to radiotherapy plus ipilimumab, tumor-derived TCR clones underwent expansion in blood.

Here immunoSEQ multiplex PCR was the method, and the copy in TCRdb shows in-frame clones only, minus some. There are roughly 50,000 clones in the sample; nearly 90% occur only once, and 7.8% lies in the top ten. This CDR3 is 19 amino acids long. Per the germline V gene, CDR1 is LGHNA and CDR2 is YSLEER. Trimming took 4 bases from V and 2 from J; bases not matched to a gene: 13. This clone was seen just once. Its antigen is not known. The V gene is TRBV4-3, the J gene TRBJ1-4, with 10 bases identical to TRBD1. Sequencing was performed on peripheral blood, taken from a patient treated with radiotherapy plus ipilimumab. This sequence was found in a human donor with non-small cell lung cancer whose response to radiotherapy plus ipilimumab could not be evaluated. In DNA, the CDR3 is TGCGCCAGCAGCCCTGCCGGGACAGGGGTCAGGGCGACTAATGAAAAACTGTTTTTT. Translated: CASSPAGTGVRATNEKLFF.